A selection of T cell receptor beta chains follows, all from one sample in a study of blood T cell repertoires in COVID-19. Using immunoSEQ multiplex PCR, the repertoire was profiled, and TCRdb retains in-frame clones only, with some absent. In the table there are fewer than 100,000 clones, around 90% of which are singletons. Sequencing was carried out using peripheral blood. The receptors come from a human donor in a cohort sampled during active COVID-19. CDR3s include the opening cysteine and the closing phenylalanine or tryptophan.

j_call: TRBJ1-6; v_call: TRBV5-8; cdr3_aa: CASSLLVPNSPLHF
j_call: TRBJ1-4; v_call: TRBV2; cdr3_aa: CASRVGEKLFF
j_call: TRBJ1-2; v_call: TRBV27; cdr3_aa: CASSLDRGGYGYTF
j_call: TRBJ1-2; v_call: TRBV7-9; cdr3_aa: CASSKTGTDGYTF
j_call: TRBJ2-3; v_call: TRBV5-1; cdr3_aa: CASSLEGLAGADTQYF
j_call: TRBJ2-2; v_call: TRBV28; cdr3_aa: CASSLNRLGLPNTGELFF
j_call: TRBJ2-7; v_call: TRBV21-1; cdr3_aa: CASSTPPGLRPYEQYF
j_call: TRBJ2-1; v_call: TRBV9; cdr3_aa: CASSVAGQRAYNEQFF
j_call: TRBJ2-5; v_call: TRBV9; cdr3_aa: CASSVGGLAGDQETQYF
j_call: TRBJ2-7; v_call: TRBV19; cdr3_aa: CATLPPGQDNEQYF
j_call: TRBJ2-5; v_call: TRBV27; cdr3_aa: CASSSLSGRASWTQYF
j_call: TRBJ2-5; v_call: TRBV11-2; cdr3_aa: CASSLDRGLVVETQYF
j_call: TRBJ2-3; v_call: TRBV9; cdr3_aa: CASKESNTGTGGTDTQYF
j_call: TRBJ1-1; v_call: TRBV7-2; cdr3_aa: CASSPGFLNTEAFF
j_call: TRBJ1-1; v_call: TRBV6-5; cdr3_aa: CASRARGLNTEAFF
j_call: TRBJ2-1; v_call: TRBV12-1; cdr3_aa: CASSQYSGRSYNEQFF
j_call: TRBJ2-5; v_call: TRBV29-1; cdr3_aa: CSVTGTSGQETQYF
j_call: TRBJ2-1; v_call: TRBV24-1; cdr3_aa: CATSDLPGQESSYNEQFF
j_call: TRBJ1-5; v_call: TRBV5-8; cdr3_aa: CASSLAHAGRQPQHF
j_call: TRBJ1-5; v_call: TRBV12-5; cdr3_aa: CASAQGLYQPQHF
j_call: TRBJ2-1; v_call: TRBV6-2/TRBV6-3; cdr3_aa: CASSLRGGMFYNEQFF
j_call: TRBJ2-1; v_call: TRBV7-2; cdr3_aa: CASSSRAGGFTEQFF